This T cell receptor beta chain stems from a study of beta chain features in type 1 diabetes. About the research overall: Across every sample, around 98 million sorted cells were examined in total.

This clone was seen only a few times. What it binds is not known. Deletions cut 0 bases from V and 0 bases from J, with 9 bases between. Germline V gene sequence: CDR1 MGHRA, CDR2 YSYEKL. The CDR3 is 16 amino acids. Study outcomes and limitations: Among patients with Type 1 diabetes, TCRB CDR3s were moderately but significantly shorter in every one of the four CD4+ subsets.

The whole isolated RNA underwent reverse transcription, so sequencing captured expressed TCRB transcripts. Method: immunoSEQ multiplex PCR; TCRdb's copy keeps in-frame clones and lacks some. Of 640,000 or so clones in the sample, around 15% were seen once. Specimen: naive CD4+ T cells from blood. The gene calls are TRBV4-1 and TRBJ1-3, with a weak D call TRBD1 (6 bases). This TCR was recovered from a man aged 18 to 29 with type 1 diabetes. CDR3: CASSQDRGISGNTIYF. The CDR3 DNA follows: TGCGCCAGCAGCCAAGATAGGGGGATCTCTGGAAACACCATATATTTT.